The subject of this entry is one T cell receptor beta chain. With 0 bases removed from V and 0 bases from J, the gap between germline ends came to 7 bases. Germline CDR1 SGHRS, CDR2 YFSETQ. The CDR3 has 16 residues. The data stem from a study of T-cell memory formation after mild COVID-19. TCRdb independently ran MiXCR on the 5' RACE reads; one entry per CDR3 protein. The sample has 100,000 to 150,000 distinct CDR3 sequences; roughly 6% are singletons. This TCR came from an adult woman who had mild COVID-19 (a few samples of this study predate the infection). Cell type and time point are not known. The sample taken for sequencing was PBMCs or a T cell subset sorted from them (not recorded which). The rearrangement links TRBV5-1 to TRBJ2-6; D remains ambiguous. In DNA, the CDR3 is TGCGCCAGCAGCTTGGCCGGAGCCTCTGGGGCCAACGTCCTGACTTTC. Protein sequence: CASSLAGASGANVLTF.